This T cell receptor (beta chain) was retrieved from a study of shared clonotypes between healthy human individuals. Overall study: A couple of women and a few men aged 18 to 49 made up the donors.

Study results and limitations: Clonotypes shared by all four sorted-subset donors had higher generation probabilities than non-shared clonotypes.

Nashville, Tennessee was home to all donors, each a Caucasian adult. Notes on this clone: Its specificity is not known.

Some clones are missing from TCRdb's copy, which holds only in-frame ones; the method was immunoSEQ multiplex PCR. The sample holds nearly 1 million clones; roughly 72% are singletons and the top ten take about 1.5%. CDR3 length equals 15 residues. CDR1 is SNHLY, CDR2 FYNNEI, per germline. V lost 5 bases, J lost 0 bases, and 4 bases stayed unmatched. The chain employs TRBV2 and TRBJ2-7; 10 bases align to TRBD2. The clonotype was recovered from a man between 18 and 29 years old in good health. Sequencing used memory CD4+ T cells sorted from blood. The subset here: CD45RA-negative fraction. Here the CDR3 reads CASSLAGGDSYEQYF. The CDR3 DNA reads as TGTGCCAGCAGTTTAGCGGGAGGCGACTCCTACGAGCAGTACTTC.